Listed below are T cell receptor beta chains from one sample, sequenced in a study of T cell repertoires in cytomegalovirus infection. TCRdb called the reads again in MiXCR, with one record for every CDR3 protein. The sample shows some 180,000 distinct CDR3 sequences, about 15% of them seen only once. The sequenced sample was CD8+ T cells from PBMCs. Receptor source: a human donor in good health (CMV status not recorded). Some clones in this sample may be carry-over from other donors' samples. Both conserved end residues are part of each CDR3. Each record gives: clone size, D gene, J gene, V gene, CDR3 protein, CDR3 DNA. The D gene is left open where the match is weak. Clone size is given for some rows only: seen once, a few or many times, or a class if the clone is expanded.

size: few; D: NA; J: TRBJ1-5; V: TRBV12-3/TRBV12-4; CDR3: CASTRIDGDNQPQHF; DNA: TGTGCCAGCACCCGAATTGACGGAGACAATCAGCCCCAGCATTTT
size: few; D: TRBD1; J: TRBJ1-2; V: TRBV24-1; CDR3: CATSDLTGDGYTF; DNA: TGTGCCACCAGTGATTTAACAGGGGATGGCTACACCTTC
size: NA; D: NA; J: TRBJ2-1; V: TRBV12-3/TRBV12-4; CDR3: CASSLGRENEQFF; DNA: TGTGCCAGCAGTTTAGGAAGGGAAAATGAGCAGTTCTTC
size: few; D: NA; J: TRBJ1-1; V: TRBV19; CDR3: CASSRRQLNTEAFF; DNA: TGTGCCAGTAGTAGGCGACAGTTGAACACTGAAGCTTTCTTT
size: few; D: NA; J: TRBJ2-1; V: TRBV14; CDR3: CASSPPDNEQFF; DNA: TGTGCCAGCAGCCCCCCGGACAATGAGCAGTTCTTC
size: many; D: NA; J: TRBJ2-7; V: TRBV7-8; CDR3: CASSFRSGTSYEQYF; DNA: TGTGCCAGCAGCTTTCGTTCAGGAACCTCCTACGAGCAGTACTTC
size: NA; D: NA; J: TRBJ2-7; V: TRBV7-8; CDR3: CASSLGELRYEQYF; DNA: TGTGCCAGCAGCTTAGGGGAACTCCGCTACGAGCAGTACTTC
size: few; D: NA; J: TRBJ1-5; V: TRBV6-2/TRBV6-3; CDR3: CASSDRPHKPQHF; DNA: TGTGCCAGCAGTGACCGTCCCCATAAGCCCCAGCATTTT
size: few; D: NA; J: TRBJ1-1; V: TRBV7-9; CDR3: CASSPPRVNTEAFF; DNA: TGTGCCAGCAGCCCTCCCAGGGTGAACACTGAAGCTTTCTTT
size: NA; D: NA; J: TRBJ2-7; V: TRBV27; CDR3: CASSLTSGEQYF; DNA: TGTGCCAGCAGTCTGACATCCGGCGAGCAGTACTTC
size: NA; D: TRBD2; J: TRBJ2-1; V: TRBV6-5; CDR3: CASSYDAAGGIRGEQFF; DNA: TGTGCCAGCAGTTACGACGCGGCGGGGGGGATTCGAGGTGAGCAGTTCTTC
size: few; D: TRBD1; J: TRBJ2-7; V: TRBV4-2; CDR3: CASSQDGGQRNVGYF; DNA: TGTGCCAGCAGCCAAGATGGGGGACAGCGAAACGTCGGGTACTTC
size: few; D: TRBD1; J: TRBJ2-1; V: TRBV12-3/TRBV12-4; CDR3: CASSLPGQGGNEQFF; DNA: TGTGCCAGCAGTTTACCGGGACAGGGGGGAAATGAGCAGTTCTTC
size: NA; D: NA; J: TRBJ1-2; V: TRBV6-2/TRBV6-3; CDR3: CASLGRGTAGYTF; DNA: TGTGCCAGCCTCGGAAGGGGAACGGCTGGCTACACCTTC
size: NA; D: TRBD1; J: TRBJ1-5; V: TRBV2; CDR3: CASRTGDQPQHF; DNA: TGTGCCAGCAGGACAGGGGATCAGCCCCAGCATTTT
size: NA; D: TRBD2; J: TRBJ2-2; V: TRBV7-2; CDR3: CASSPREVAGYTGELFF; DNA: TGTGCCAGCAGCCCTCGTGAGGTAGCGGGATACACCGGGGAGCTGTTTTTT
size: NA; D: NA; J: TRBJ2-7; V: TRBV20-1; CDR3: CSAHSGTTYEQYF; DNA: TGCAGTGCCCATTCGGGAACGACCTACGAGCAGTACTTC
size: few; D: NA; J: TRBJ2-1; V: TRBV6-4; CDR3: CASSASHLYNEQFF; DNA: TGTGCCAGCAGTGCTAGCCACTTATACAATGAGCAGTTCTTC
size: once; D: NA; J: TRBJ1-1; V: TRBV7-2; CDR3: CASSPSVWGGTEAFF; DNA: TGTGCCAGCAGCCCGAGCGTCTGGGGCGGCACTGAAGCTTTCTTT
size: NA; D: TRBD1; J: TRBJ2-2; V: TRBV25-1; CDR3: CASSEYRTGNTGELFF; DNA: TGTGCCAGCAGTGAATACAGGACAGGAAACACCGGGGAGCTGTTTTTT
size: NA; D: TRBD2; J: TRBJ2-1; V: TRBV20-1; CDR3: CSARLAGTYNEQFF; DNA: TGCAGTGCTAGACTAGCGGGGACCTACAATGAGCAGTTCTTC
size: NA; D: NA; J: TRBJ2-7; V: TRBV6-2/TRBV6-3; CDR3: CASSYPPSGRSSYEQYF; DNA: TGTGCCAGCAGTTACCCCCCGTCAGGGCGAAGCTCCTACGAGCAGTACTTC
size: few; D: TRBD2; J: TRBJ2-1; V: TRBV2; CDR3: CANPSGAYNEQFF; DNA: TGTGCCAACCCTAGCGGGGCTTACAATGAGCAGTTCTTC
size: NA; D: TRBD2; J: TRBJ2-1; V: TRBV19; CDR3: CASRYSGGAYNEQFF; DNA: TGTGCCAGTAGATATAGCGGGGGGGCTTACAATGAGCAGTTCTTC
size: few; D: NA; J: TRBJ1-2; V: TRBV28; CDR3: CASSYALVDRGYTF; DNA: TGTGCCAGCAGTTATGCTTTGGTCGATAGAGGCTACACCTTC
size: NA; D: NA; J: TRBJ1-1; V: TRBV11-2; CDR3: CASSLVDGINTEAFF; DNA: TGTGCCAGCAGCTTAGTGGACGGAATCAACACTGAAGCTTTCTTC
size: few; D: TRBD1; J: TRBJ2-7; V: TRBV7-9; CDR3: CASSLAGTGTYEQYF; DNA: TGTGCCAGCAGCTTAGCTGGGACAGGGACCTACGAGCAGTACTTC
size: few; D: NA; J: TRBJ2-2; V: TRBV6-2/TRBV6-3; CDR3: CASRGEEGVDTGELFF; DNA: TGTGCCAGCAGGGGAGAGGAAGGGGTGGACACCGGGGAGCTGTTTTTT
size: NA; D: TRBD1; J: TRBJ1-1; V: TRBV25-1; CDR3: CASSEGDRGLGNTEAFF; DNA: TGTGCCAGCAGTGAAGGGGACAGGGGGCTGGGGAACACTGAAGCTTTCTTT
size: few; D: TRBD1; J: TRBJ2-2; V: TRBV27; CDR3: CASSWGQSAGELFF; DNA: TGTGCCAGCAGTTGGGGACAGTCGGCCGGGGAGCTGTTTTTT
size: few; D: NA; J: TRBJ2-7; V: TRBV7-9; CDR3: CASSFSGAGDEQYF; DNA: TGTGCCAGCAGCTTTAGTGGGGCCGGCGACGAGCAGTACTTC
size: many; D: TRBD2; J: TRBJ2-5; V: TRBV4-1; CDR3: CASSPGGQETQYF; DNA: TGCGCCAGCAGTCCGGGGGGCCAAGAGACCCAGTACTTC
size: NA; D: NA; J: TRBJ2-1; V: TRBV14; CDR3: CASSHRTYNEQFF; DNA: TGTGCCAGCAGCCACCGGACATACAATGAGCAGTTCTTC